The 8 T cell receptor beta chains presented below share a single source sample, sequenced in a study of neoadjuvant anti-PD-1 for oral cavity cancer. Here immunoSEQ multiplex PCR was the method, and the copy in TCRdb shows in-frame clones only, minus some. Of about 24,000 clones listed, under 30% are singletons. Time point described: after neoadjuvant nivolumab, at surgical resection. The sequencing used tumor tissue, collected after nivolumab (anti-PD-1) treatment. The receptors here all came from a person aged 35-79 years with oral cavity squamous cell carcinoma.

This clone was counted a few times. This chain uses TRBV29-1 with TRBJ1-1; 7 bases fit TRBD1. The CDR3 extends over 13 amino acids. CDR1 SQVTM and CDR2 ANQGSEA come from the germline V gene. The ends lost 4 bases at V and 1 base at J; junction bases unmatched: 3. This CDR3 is CSVGRDRNTEAFF. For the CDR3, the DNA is TGCAGCGTTGGTCGGGACAGGAACACTGAAGCTTTCTTT.

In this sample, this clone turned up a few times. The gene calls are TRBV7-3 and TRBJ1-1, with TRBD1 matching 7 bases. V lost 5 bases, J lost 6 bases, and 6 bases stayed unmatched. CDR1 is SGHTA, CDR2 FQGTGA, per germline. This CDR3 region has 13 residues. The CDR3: CASSIDRDAEAFF. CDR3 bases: TGTGCCAGCAGCATCGACAGGGACGCTGAAGCTTTCTTT.

CDR3 nucleotides: TGCAGCGCGGGCGGCAGCTCAAACTATGGCTACACCTTC. As protein: CSAGGSSNYGYTF. J is TRBJ1-2 and V is TRBV29-1, with D unresolved. The CDR3 sequence is 13 residues long. With 7 bases removed from V and 2 bases from J, the gap between germline ends came to 14 bases. Per germline, CDR1 SQVTM and CDR2 ANQGSEA.

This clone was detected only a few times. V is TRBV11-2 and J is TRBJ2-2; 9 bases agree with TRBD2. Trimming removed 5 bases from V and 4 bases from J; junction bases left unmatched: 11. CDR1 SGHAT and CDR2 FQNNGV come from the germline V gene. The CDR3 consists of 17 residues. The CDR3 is CASSRSYSGSSTGELFF. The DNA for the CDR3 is TGTGCCAGCAGCCGCTCTTATAGCGGGAGCAGCACCGGGGAGCTGTTTTTT.

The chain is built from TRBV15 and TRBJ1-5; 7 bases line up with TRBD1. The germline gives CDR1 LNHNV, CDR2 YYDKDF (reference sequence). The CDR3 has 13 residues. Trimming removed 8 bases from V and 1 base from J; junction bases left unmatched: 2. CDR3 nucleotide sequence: TGTGCCACCGCACAGGGGAGCAATCAGCCCCAGCATTTT. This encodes CATAQGSNQPQHF.

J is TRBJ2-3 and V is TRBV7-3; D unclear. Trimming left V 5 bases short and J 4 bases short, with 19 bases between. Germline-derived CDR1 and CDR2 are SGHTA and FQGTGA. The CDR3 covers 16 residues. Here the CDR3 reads CASSPTSTVVSDTQYF. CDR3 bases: TGTGCCAGCAGCCCGACCTCGACTGTAGTGTCAGATACGCAGTATTTT.

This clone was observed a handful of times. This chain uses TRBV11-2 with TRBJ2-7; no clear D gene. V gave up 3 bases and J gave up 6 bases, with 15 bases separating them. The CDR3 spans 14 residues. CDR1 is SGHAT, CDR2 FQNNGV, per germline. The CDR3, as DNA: TGTGCCAGCAGCTTTTTCCTAGAAGCTATCGAGCAGTACTTC. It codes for CASSFFLEAIEQYF.

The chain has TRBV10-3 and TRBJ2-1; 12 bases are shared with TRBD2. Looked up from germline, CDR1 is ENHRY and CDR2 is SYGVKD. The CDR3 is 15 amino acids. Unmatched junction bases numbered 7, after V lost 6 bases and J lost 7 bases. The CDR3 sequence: CAISPSGGVRNEQFF. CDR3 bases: TGTGCCATCAGCCCTAGCGGGGGGGTTCGTAATGAGCAGTTCTTC.